Shown below are 3 T cell receptor beta chains from a single sample sequenced in a study of identical twins. TCRdb itself ran the 5' RACE reads through MiXCR, one entry per CDR3 protein. The repertoire holds 690,000 or so distinct CDR3 sequences, with over 8.5% as singletons. These data also formed part of another study, on yellow fever vaccine responses in identical twins.

Sequencing was performed on PBMCs. The receptors stem from a woman aged 18-29 years in good health.

The table lists this clonotype with a few counts. V usage is TRBV12-3 or TRBV12-4 and J usage is TRBJ2-7, with D uncertain. The germline V and J ends were trimmed by 4 bases and 0 bases, with 7 bases remaining between them. This CDR3 spans 13 amino acids. The CDR3 region is CASSYYISYEQYF. In nucleotides, the CDR3 is TGTGCCAGCAGTTACTATATCTCCTACGAGCAGTACTTC.

CDR3: CASSSLAGGSYNEQFF. For the CDR3, the DNA is TGTGCCAGCAGCTCCTTAGCGGGAGGCTCCTACAATGAGCAGTTCTTC. The chain links TRBV7-9 to TRBJ2-1; TRBD2 agrees at 10 bases. The germline V gene encodes CDR1 SEHNR and CDR2 FQNEAQ (reference sequence). The length of the CDR3 is 16 residues. V lost 4 bases, J lost 0 bases, and 3 bases stayed unmatched. Drawing the rest from reference TRBV7-9 and TRBJ2-1, the complete variable domain is DTGVSQNPRHKITKRGQNVTFRCDPISEHNRLYWYRQTLGQGPEFLTYFQNEAQLEKSRLLSDRFSAERPKGSFSTLEIQRTEQGDSAMYLCASSSLAGGSYNEQFFGPGTRLTVL.

The rearrangement links TRBV5-1 to TRBJ2-7; D may correspond to TRBD1 or TRBD2 (5 bases each). Trimming removed 1 base from V and 3 bases from J, with 17 bases in between. CDR1 and CDR2 (germline): SGHRS, YFSETQ. CDR3 size: 16 residues. The CDR3, as DNA: TGCGCCAGCAGCTTGAACCTAAGGGACGGGGACTACGAGCAGTACTTC. This codes for CASSLNLRDGDYEQYF.